The 30 T cell receptor beta chains presented below share a single source sample, sequenced in a study of cytomegalovirus exposure and HLA in healthy donors. The primer mix had 60 Vbeta and 13 Jbeta primers. Clones were read by immunoSEQ multiplex PCR, and TCRdb kept only the in-frame ones, dropping some. The sample consists of 70,000 to 95,000 clones, about 80% of them appearing once. Input material: PBMCs. These TCRs come from a man aged 25-40 years in good health and CMV-seropositive.

The chain employs TRBV7-6 and TRBJ1-1; perhaps TRBD1 as D (5 bases). Germline CDR1 is SGHVS and CDR2 is FNYEAQ. This CDR3 is built from 15 residues. Trimming took 1 base from V and 1 from J, leaving 10 bases between them. CDR3 bases: TGTGCCAGCAGCTTAGGGGACGGGAGGAACACTGAAGCTTTCTTT. Encoded protein: CASSLGDGRNTEAFF.

This clone was found a few times. The rearrangement joins TRBV5-1 to TRBJ1-1, with 7 positions matching TRBD1. The V gene's germline CDR1 is SGHRS and CDR2 YFSETQ. The CDR3 extends over 14 amino acids. Trimming cost V 4 bases and J 0 bases; bases outside gene matches: 3. This CDR3 reads CASSMTGMNTEAFF. CDR3 sequence (DNA): TGCGCCAGCAGCATGACAGGGATGAACACTGAAGCTTTCTTT.

The chain links TRBV5-5 to TRBJ2-2; D is possibly TRBD1 (6 bases). V shed 0 bases and J shed 2 bases, with 11 bases lying between them. CDR3 length equals 16 residues. Germline V CDR1 and CDR2: SGHKS, YYEKEE (reference sequence). CDR3 nucleotide sequence: TGTGCCAGCAGCTTGGTGGGACATTTAAACACCGGGGAGCTGTTTTTT. Protein product: CASSLVGHLNTGELFF. The full variable domain, with the rest looked up from reference TRBV5-5 and TRBJ2-2, is DAGVTQSPTHLIKTRGQQVTLRCSPISGHKSVSWYQQVLGQGPQFIFQYYEKEERGRGNFPDRFSARQFPNYSSELNVNALLLGDSALYLCASSLVGHLNTGELFFGEGSRLTVL.

Worth noting for this clone: A junction end diverges from the germline sequence, so it may reflect a read error. The J gene is TRBJ2-7, the V gene TRBV7-9; 9 bases line up with TRBD1. This CDR3 is 15 amino acids long. The germline gives CDR1 SEHNR, CDR2 FQNEAQ (reference sequence). CDR3 amino acids: CSSSPPGTGFEEQYF. The DNA for the CDR3 is TGTTCCAGCAGCCCACCCGGGACAGGGTTCGAAGAGCAGTACTTC.

V gene TRBV7-8 combines with J gene TRBJ1-3; 7 positions match TRBD1. V shed 5 bases, J shed 0 bases, and the junction held 10 bases outside the gene matches. Germline assignment: CDR1 SGHVS and CDR2 FQNEAQ. The CDR3 covers 17 residues. In nucleotides, the CDR3 is TGTGCCAGCAGCCCCCGGGACAGACTCTACTCTGGAAACACCATATATTTT. It codes for CASSPRDRLYSGNTIYF.

Regarding this clone: Other nucleotide sequences in the sample specify the same CDR3. The V call is TRBV7-9, the J call TRBJ2-2, with D possibly being TRBD1 (5 bases). Trimming removed 5 bases from V and 5 bases from J, with 9 bases in between. Germline CDR1 is SEHNR and CDR2 is FQNEAQ (reference sequence). CDR3 length: 13 residues. Written as DNA, the CDR3 is TGTGCCAGCAGCCCTCAGGGTACCGGGGAGCTGTTTTTT. The encoded protein is CASSPQGTGELFF.

The rearrangement uses TRBV13 and TRBJ1-2; TRBD1 agrees at 9 bases. Losses at the gene ends were 4 bases for V and 7 bases for J; bases not matched to a gene: 7. The germline V gene encodes CDR1 PRHDT and CDR2 FYEKMQ (reference sequence). The CDR3 loop spans 14 amino acids. The CDR3 nucleotides are TGTGCCAGCAGCTCACGGGGACAGGGTCGTGGCTACACCTTC. Translation: CASSSRGQGRGYTF.

The chain has TRBV19 and TRBJ1-5, with no clear D. V was clipped by 3 bases and J by 3 bases, with 9 bases between them. Germline V gene data show CDR1 as LNHDA and CDR2 as SQIVND (reference sequence). The CDR3 totals 14 residues. Here the CDR3 DNA reads TGTGCCAGTAGTATTGGCCAGGACAATCAGCCCCAGCATTTT. Protein sequence: CASSIGQDNQPQHF. Full variable domain (rest looked up from reference TRBV19 and TRBJ1-5): DGGITQSPKYLFRKEGQNVTLSCEQNLNHDAMYWYRQDPGQGLRLIYYSQIVNDFQKGDIAEGYSVSREKKESFPLTVTSAQKNPTAFYLCASSIGQDNQPQHFGDGTRLSIL.

This chain uses TRBV7-9 with TRBJ2-2, with 10 bases lining up with TRBD1. Germline-derived CDR1 and CDR2 are SEHNR and FQNEAQ (reference sequence). This CDR3 is 16 amino acids long. Trimming cost V 4 bases and J 3 bases; bases outside gene matches: 5. The CDR3 spells CASSSRDRGYTGELFF. The CDR3 DNA reads TGTGCCAGCAGCTCCCGGGACAGGGGATACACCGGGGAGCTGTTTTTT.

V and J are TRBV27 and TRBJ2-3; maybe TRBD2 (5 bases). The CDR3 has 15 residues. V was cut by 7 bases and J by 8 bases, with 22 bases left in between. Germline CDR1 and CDR2: MNHEY and SMNVEV (reference sequence). As DNA, the CDR3 is TGTGCCAGCACCGGTCCGGGTGGGTTGAGCGGTACGCAGTATTTT. This encodes CASTGPGGLSGTQYF.

This clone has a single count. The rearrangement joins TRBV28 to TRBJ2-1; D unresolved. The CDR3 covers 12 residues. The germline V gene has CDR1 MDHEN and CDR2 SYDVKM. The ends were cut back, 2 bases at V and 8 bases at J, with 7 bases in the middle. The CDR3 DNA follows: TGTGCCAGCAGTTTACGTGTCGATGAGCAGTTCTTC. Its translation is CASSLRVDEQFF.

This chain links TRBV21-1 with TRBJ1-1. TRBV21-1 is designated a pseudogene. The CDR3 spans 15 residues. CDR3 amino acids: CASSKGGRDSGTAFF. The CDR3 coding sequence is TGTGCCAGCAGCAAAGGAGGGCGGGACTCAGGTACGGCTTTCTTT.

J is TRBJ2-2 and V is TRBV2, with 9 nucleotides matching TRBD1. The CDR3 has 14 amino acids. The V segment lost 6 bases and the J segment 3 bases; nucleotides outside the gene matches: 2. Per the germline V gene, CDR1 is SNHLY and CDR2 is FYNNEI. For the CDR3, the DNA is TGTGCCAGCAGCTGGACAGGGGACACCGGGGAGCTGTTTTTT. It encodes CASSWTGDTGELFF.

Remarks on this clone: Compared with germline, one end of the junction differs, possibly owing to a read error. Additional DNA sequences in this sample encode the identical CDR3. The chain uses TRBV18 and TRBJ2-3, with TRBD1 as a possible D gene (5 bases). CDR3 length equals 16 residues. Germline V CDR1 and CDR2: KGHSH, LQKENI. The CDR3 spells CASSPPNRQSTDTQYF. CDR3 DNA: TGTGCCAGCTCACCACCTAACAGGCAGAGCACGGATACGCAGTATTTT.

The genes are TRBV10-3 and TRBJ1-1; a weak D match, TRBD1 (6 bases). The CDR3 runs to 13 residues. Germline assignment: CDR1 ENHRY and CDR2 SYGVKD. The germline V and J ends were trimmed by 5 bases and 2 bases, with 9 bases remaining between them. The CDR3 bases are TGTGCCATCAGTAACAGGGTAAACACTGAAGCTTTCTTT. It codes for CAISNRVNTEAFF.

The chain uses TRBV19 and TRBJ2-5; 8 bases fit TRBD2. V shed 2 bases and J 3 bases; nucleotides not matched to a gene: 2. Germline V gives CDR1 LNHDA, CDR2 SQIVND (reference sequence). The length of the CDR3 is 14 residues. CDR3 amino acids: CASSIRGGKETQYF. DNA of the CDR3: TGTGCCAGTAGTATACGGGGGGGGAAAGAGACCCAGTACTTC. The full variable domain, rest sourced from reference TRBV19 and TRBJ2-5, is DGGITQSPKYLFRKEGQNVTLSCEQNLNHDAMYWYRQDPGQGLRLIYYSQIVNDFQKGDIAEGYSVSREKKESFPLTVTSAQKNPTAFYLCASSIRGGKETQYFGPGTRLLVL.

This clone was observed a single time. An end of the junction differs from the germline gene, which may be a read error. The chain combines TRBV7-9 with TRBJ1-2; perhaps TRBD1 as D (6 bases). The CDR3 is 15 amino acids. The germline CDR1 and CDR2 sequences are SEHNR and FQNEAQ (reference sequence). The CDR3 DNA follows: TGTGCCAGCAGCTCCGCCGCGGACAAAACAGGGCCAGGGCCCTTC. It translates to CASSSAADKTGPGPF.

The chain uses TRBV29-1 and TRBJ1-4; tentative D call: TRBD1 (5 bases). Trimming took off 0 bases at V and 10 bases at J, with 15 bases between the two ends. This CDR3 has 14 residues. CDR1 is SQVTM and CDR2 is ANQGSEA in the germline V gene. The CDR3 is CSVEDWQGSRKLFF. DNA of the CDR3: TGCAGCGTTGAAGATTGGCAGGGAAGTAGAAAACTGTTTTTT.

The chain combines TRBV2 with TRBJ2-7, with 8 bases lining up with TRBD1. Per the germline V gene, CDR1 is SNHLY and CDR2 is FYNNEI. J was trimmed by 4 bases and V by 3 bases; bases with no gene match: 11. The CDR3 runs 16 residues. The CDR3 coding sequence is TGTGCCAGCAGTGAGGCAGAACAGGGGGGTACATACGAGCAGTACTTC. Translation: CASSEAEQGGTYEQYF.

The count of this clone is one. The J gene is TRBJ2-3, the V gene TRBV27; 15 bases are a match to TRBD2. The germline CDR1 and CDR2 sequences are MNHEY and SMNVEV (reference sequence). V trimming: 3 bases; J trimming: 4 bases; junction bases outside the gene matches: 8. The CDR3 runs 18 residues. CDR3 in amino acids: CASSFQGGTSGGSDTQYF. The CDR3 DNA follows: TGTGCCAGCAGTTTTCAGGGAGGGACTAGCGGGGGGTCAGATACGCAGTATTTT.

The V call is TRBV5-1, the J call TRBJ2-1; 11 nucleotides agree with TRBD2. The CDR3 is 15 amino acids. Losses at the gene ends were 2 bases for V and 5 bases for J; bases not matched to a gene: 3. Germline V CDR1 and CDR2: SGHRS, YFSETQ. CDR3 nucleotide sequence: TGCGCCAGCAGCTTACTAGCGGGGGCCAACAATGAGCAGTTCTTC. Its protein product is CASSLLAGANNEQFF.

The rearrangement joins TRBV6-1 to TRBJ2-7, with 8 bases aligning to TRBD1. The V segment lost 5 bases and the J segment 3 bases; nucleotides outside the gene matches: 9. Germline V gene sequence: CDR1 MNHNS, CDR2 SASEGT. The CDR3 is 15 amino acids. The CDR3 DNA is TGTGCCAGCAGTACGCAGGGGGCCAGGGGCTACGAGCAGTACTTC. Translation: CASSTQGARGYEQYF.

This sequence joins TRBV6-1 and TRBJ2-5; 7 bases line up with TRBD1. The CDR3 totals 15 residues. Germline values: CDR1 MNHNS, CDR2 SASEGT. V dropped 7 bases and J dropped 2; count of bases not matched to a gene: 10. CDR3 loop: CASTPQGFVQETQYF. Written as DNA, the CDR3 is TGTGCCAGCACCCCACAGGGGTTTGTACAAGAGACCCAGTACTTC.

This clone appeared a single time. The V call is TRBV6-5, the J call TRBJ1-6; possible D gene TRBD1, 5 bases. This CDR3 has 12 residues. V lost 8 bases to trimming and J lost 7 bases, with 9 bases between them. Germline CDR1 reads MNHEY; CDR2 reads SVGAGI. The CDR3 reads CASGRANSPLHF. CDR3 nucleotide sequence: TGTGCCAGCGGCAGGGCAAATTCACCCCTCCACTTT.

The chain has TRBV11-2 and TRBJ2-7; D remains unclear. The CDR3 loop spans 16 amino acids. V lost 5 bases to trimming and J lost 0 bases, with 17 bases between them. The V gene's germline CDR1 is SGHAT and CDR2 FQNNGV. CDR3 amino acids: CASSPPSMGSSYEQYF. The CDR3 region has the DNA TGTGCCAGCAGCCCCCCCAGTATGGGCAGCTCCTACGAGCAGTACTTC.

The table lists this clone with a count of one. The V gene is TRBV5-6, the J gene TRBJ2-3, with 7 bases aligning to TRBD2. The CDR3 is made up of 15 amino acids. With 3 bases clipped from V and 6 bases from J, the junction kept 10 bases outside the gene matches. The germline V gene has CDR1 SGHDT and CDR2 YYEEEE. CDR3 protein: CASSSYGLEMDTQYF. The CDR3 coding sequence is TGTGCCAGCAGCTCTTACGGACTAGAAATGGATACGCAGTATTTT.

The chain combines TRBV10-3 with TRBJ1-2; 8 positions agree with TRBD1. Trimming cost V 3 bases and J 8 bases; bases outside gene matches: 5. Germline-derived CDR1 and CDR2 are ENHRY and SYGVKD. This CDR3 spans 13 amino acids. The CDR3: CAISDRAGGGYTF. As DNA, the CDR3 is TGTGCCATCAGTGATCGGGCAGGGGGCGGCTACACCTTC.

The V call is TRBV4-2, the J call TRBJ2-6, with D perhaps matching TRBD2 (6 bases). The CDR3 has 17 amino acids. V was trimmed by 0 bases and J by 4 bases, leaving 13 bases between them. Germline CDR1 is LGHNA and CDR2 is YNFKEQ. The CDR3 sequence: CASSQEVGAGGANVLTF. CDR3 in DNA: TGTGCCAGCAGCCAAGAGGTAGGGGCGGGGGGGGCCAACGTCCTGACTTTC.

V and J are TRBV7-9 and TRBJ1-5; tentative D call: TRBD1 (6 bases). The CDR3 is 15 residues long. Per germline, CDR1 SEHNR and CDR2 FQNEAQ (reference sequence). V was trimmed by 4 bases and J by 6 bases, leaving 16 bases between them. CDR3 nucleotides: TGTGCCAGCAGCTCAACCGGGGGGCAGGGTCAGCCCCAGCATTTT. Its translation is CASSSTGGQGQPQHF.

J is TRBJ1-2 and V is TRBV10-3; 8 bases agree with TRBD1. The V gene end was trimmed by 3 bases and the J gene end by 7 bases; junction bases not matched to a gene: 4. Germline assignment: CDR1 ENHRY and CDR2 SYGVKD. CDR3 length: 13 amino acids. This CDR3 reads CAISDQGAGGYTF. The DNA of the CDR3 is TGTGCCATCAGTGACCAGGGGGCTGGTGGCTACACCTTC.